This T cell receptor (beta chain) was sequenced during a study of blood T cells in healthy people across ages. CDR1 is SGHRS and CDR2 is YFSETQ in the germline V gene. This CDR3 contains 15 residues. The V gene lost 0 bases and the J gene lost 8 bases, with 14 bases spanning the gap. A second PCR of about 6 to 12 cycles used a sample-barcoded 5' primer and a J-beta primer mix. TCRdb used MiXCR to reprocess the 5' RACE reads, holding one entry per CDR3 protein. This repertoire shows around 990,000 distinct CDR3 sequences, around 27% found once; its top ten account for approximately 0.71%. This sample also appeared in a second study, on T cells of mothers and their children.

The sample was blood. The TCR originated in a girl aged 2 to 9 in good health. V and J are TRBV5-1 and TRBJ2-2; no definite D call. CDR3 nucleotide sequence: TGCGCCAGCAGCTTGGAATCAGGCAGGCCGGGGGAGCTGTTTTTT. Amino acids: CASSLESGRPGELFF.